The 4 T cell receptor beta chains below were found in one sample sequenced in a study of monozygotic twins with inflammatory bowel disease. TCRdb reprocessed the 5' RACE reads and keeps a single row for each CDR3 protein, giving no DNA. This sample lists fewer than 550,000 distinct CDR3 sequences; its ten largest clones have 2.4%. What was sequenced was blood. Source of these receptors: a human donor with ulcerative colitis or Crohn's disease, or a healthy co-twin of an affected twin (not recorded which).

The CDR3 reads CASSHQAGSNTGELFF. The chain uses TRBV4-2 and TRBJ2-2; as DNA is missing, the TRBD2 call by TCRdb cannot be tested. Germline V lookup: CDR1 LGHNA, CDR2 YNFKEQ. CDR3 length: 16 amino acids.

The gene calls are TRBV4-3 and TRBJ1-1. Germline V gene sequence: CDR1 LGHNA, CDR2 YSLEER. The CDR3 consists of 15 residues. This chain's CDR3 is CASSQVGGRNTEAFF.

CDR3 sequence reads: CATSQREESYNEQFF. The J gene is TRBJ2-1, the V gene TRBV15; without DNA, the TCRdb call of TRBD2 cannot be checked. The length of the CDR3 is 15 residues. Germline CDR1 reads LNHNV; CDR2 reads YYDKDF (reference sequence). The whole variable domain, remainder taken from reference TRBV15 and TRBJ2-1, is DAMVIQNPRYQVTQFGKPVTLSCSQTLNHNVMYWYQQKSSQAPKLLFHYYDKDFNNEADTPDNFQSRRPNTSFCFLDIRSPGLGDTAMYLCATSQREESYNEQFFGPGTRLTVL.

The chain is built from TRBV7-2 and TRBJ2-5; TCRdb names TRBD2, which stays unverified in the absence of DNA. Germline CDR1 reads SGHTA; CDR2 reads FQGNSA. This CDR3 region has 15 residues. CDR3: CASRPASGRRETQYF.